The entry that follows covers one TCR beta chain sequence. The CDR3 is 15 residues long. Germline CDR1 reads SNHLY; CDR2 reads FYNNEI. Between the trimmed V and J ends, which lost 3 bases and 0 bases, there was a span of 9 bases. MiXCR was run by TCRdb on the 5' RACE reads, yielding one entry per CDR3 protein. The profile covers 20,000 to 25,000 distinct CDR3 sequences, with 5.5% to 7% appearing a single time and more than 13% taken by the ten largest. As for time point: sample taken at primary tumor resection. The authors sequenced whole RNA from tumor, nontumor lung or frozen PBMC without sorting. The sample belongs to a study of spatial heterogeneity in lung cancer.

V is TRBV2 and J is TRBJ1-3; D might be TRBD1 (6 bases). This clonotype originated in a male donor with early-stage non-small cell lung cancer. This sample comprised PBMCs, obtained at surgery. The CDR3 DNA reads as TGTGCCAGCAGTGAGGACAGAGTCTCTGGAAACACCATATATTTT. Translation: CASSEDRVSGNTIYF.